This T cell receptor beta chain is drawn from a study of T-cell reconstitution after alpha-beta-depleted transplantation in children. Study outcomes and limitations: T-cell counts and diversity at one year following transplant were attributed mainly to newly produced T cells. The high TCRbeta diversity at day 60 in some patients came from surviving recipient T cells and thymic progenitors. Reported findings indicate that, about two months after transplant, alpha-beta T cells came from several hundred expanded clones, which were derived from non-depleted graft cells.

This clonotype was recorded many times. Its antigen remains unknown. A TCRbeta library incorporating unique molecular identifiers was prepared. TCRdb reanalysed the PCR reads using MiXCR and keeps one entry per CDR3 protein. The sample includes 500,000 to 650,000 distinct CDR3 sequences, 11% of them seen just once. The receptor was derived from a female patient aged 2-9 years who had a stem cell transplant for aplastic anemia, so the T cells may come from the graft donor. Sequences were derived from PBMCs, mostly from graft donor cells, sampled 180 days after TCRalphabeta/CD19-depleted stem cell transplant.

CDR3 nucleotide sequence: TGTGCCAGCAGTAACAACCGGGACAGTATTCCCGGGGAGCTGTTTTTT. As protein: CASSNNRDSIPGELFF. The V and J genes are TRBV6-5 and TRBJ2-2, with TRBD1 matching over 7 bases. V dropped 5 bases and J dropped 6; count of bases not matched to a gene: 12. The germline V gene encodes CDR1 MNHEY and CDR2 SVGAGI. CDR3 length equals 16 residues.